These T cell receptor beta chains were read from a single sample in a study of T-cell reconstitution after alpha-beta-depleted transplantation in children. MiXCR, applied by TCRdb to the PCR reads, yields one record per CDR3 protein. The sample holds more than 100,000 distinct CDR3 sequences, more than 20% seen once. The sequencing used PBMCs, mostly from graft donor cells, collected 180 days after TCRalphabeta/CD19-depleted stem cell transplant. The receptors were gathered from a male patient aged 2 to 10 who had a stem cell transplant for chronic granulomatous disease, so the T cells may come from the graft donor. Each CDR3 is given with its conserved first and last residue. Each record gives: V gene, CDR3 length, J gene, D gene, clone size, CDR3 protein, CDR3 DNA. A D gene is named only where the DNA matches it firmly. Clone sizes are given selectively: once, few, many, or a class where the clone is expanded.

>TRBV20-1|15|TRBJ2-3|NA|many
CSASSYNPRTDTQYF
TGCAGTGCTAGCTCATACAACCCCCGCACAGATACGCAGTATTTT
>TRBV7-2|11|TRBJ2-5|NA|NA
CASRDSGLLLF
TGTGCCAGCAGGGACTCGGGACTTCTTCTCTTC
>TRBV6-5|12|TRBJ2-5|NA|NA
CASRSSQETQYF
TGTGCCAGCAGATCCAGCCAAGAGACCCAGTACTTC
>TRBV6-5|15|TRBJ2-3|NA|NA
CASSYWGANTDTQYF
TGTGCCAGCAGTTACTGGGGGGCCAACACAGATACGCAGTATTTT
>TRBV5-1|15|TRBJ2-1|NA|many
CASSFMVGWGGEQFF
TGCGCCAGCAGCTTCATGGTCGGGTGGGGCGGTGAGCAGTTCTTC
>TRBV29-1|13|TRBJ2-5|TRBD1|many
CSVRPGQEETQYF
TGCAGCGTTAGACCGGGACAGGAGGAGACCCAGTACTTC
>TRBV11-2|15|TRBJ2-1|NA|NA
CASSPGLFSYNEQFF
TGTGCCAGCAGCCCGGGACTCTTCTCCTACAATGAGCAGTTCTTC
>TRBV20-1|14|TRBJ2-7|NA|NA
CSARDLWGAYEQYF
TGCAGTGCTAGAGATTTGTGGGGAGCCTACGAGCAGTACTTC
>TRBV20-1|17|TRBJ2-1|TRBD2|once
CSASSLAGVSTHNEQFF
TGCAGTGCTAGTAGCCTAGCGGGAGTTTCCACCCACAATGAGCAGTTCTTC
>TRBV2|13|TRBJ2-2|NA|NA
CASIVRNTGELFF
TGTGCCAGCATCGTCCGGAACACCGGGGAGCTGTTTTTT
>TRBV7-2|16|TRBJ2-3|TRBD2|many
CASSLERGGARDTQYF
TGTGCCAGCAGCTTAGAGCGCGGGGGGGCCAGGGATACGCAGTATTTT
>TRBV5-1|16|TRBJ2-3|NA|NA
CASSLGNGISTDTQYF
TGCGCCAGCAGCTTGGGGAACGGAATTAGCACAGATACGCAGTATTTT
>TRBV12-3/TRBV12-4|16|TRBJ1-2|NA|NA
CAITPHQQEANYGYTF
TGTGCCATCACGCCCCACCAACAGGAAGCTAACTATGGCTACACCTTC
>TRBV20-1|12|TRBJ2-2|TRBD2|NA
CRFRGGLWELFF
TGCCGGTTCCGGGGGGGCCTTTGGGAGCTGTTTTTT
>TRBV28|15|TRBJ2-7|NA|few
CASQSMQLPPYEQYF
TGTGCCAGTCAGAGCATGCAGCTCCCCCCATACGAGCAGTACTTC
>TRBV7-9|15|TRBJ2-1|NA|many
CASSLRDNSYNEQFF
TGTGCCAGCAGCTTACGGGACAACTCCTACAATGAGCAGTTCTTC
>TRBV4-3|17|TRBJ2-3|NA|NA
CASSQEAPGLPVDTQYF
TGCGCCAGCAGCCAAGAAGCCCCGGGACTCCCGGTGGATACGCAGTATTTT
>TRBV7-8|16|TRBJ2-1|TRBD2|many
CASRHQRLASENEQFF
TGTGCCAGCAGGCATCAACGACTAGCGTCCGAGAATGAGCAGTTCTTC
>TRBV5-6|16|TRBJ2-1|NA|few
CASSFPLRSSYNEQFF
TGTGCCAGCAGCTTCCCTCTCAGAAGCTCCTACAATGAGCAGTTCTTC
>TRBV12-3/TRBV12-4|14|TRBJ1-5|NA|few
CASSFGGSNQPQHF
TGTGCCAGCAGTTTCGGCGGAAGCAATCAGCCCCAGCATTTT
>TRBV3-1|17|TRBJ2-2|TRBD1|many
CASSQVGGTSNTGELFF
TGTGCCAGCAGCCAAGTAGGGGGCACCTCGAACACCGGGGAGCTGTTTTTT
>TRBV6-5|15|TRBJ1-1|NA|many
CASSYLSRPYTEAFF
TGTGCCAGCAGCTACCTATCCAGGCCGTACACTGAAGCTTTCTTT
>TRBV20-1|15|TRBJ2-1|TRBD1|NA
CSASGFRGRDNEQFF
TGCAGTGCTAGTGGCTTCAGGGGGCGGGACAATGAGCAGTTCTTC
>TRBV9|16|TRBJ2-1|TRBD2|NA
CASSVAGRGGNNEQFF
TGTGCCAGCAGCGTAGCAGGGCGGGGGGGCAACAATGAGCAGTTCTTC
>TRBV25-1|14|TRBJ2-2|NA|once
CASSDQRRTGELFF
TGTGCCAGCAGTGACCAGAGGCGCACCGGGGAGCTGTTTTTT
>TRBV4-3|14|TRBJ2-2|NA|NA
CASSQDRVIGELFF
TGCGCCAGCAGCCAAGATAGGGTAATAGGGGAGCTGTTTTTT
>TRBV5-1|14|TRBJ2-3|NA|few
CASSLEFSTDTQYF
TGCGCCAGCAGCTTGGAATTCAGCACAGATACGCAGTATTTT
>TRBV20-1|16|TRBJ2-1|NA|NA
CCARDFGGLSYNEQFF
TGCTGTGCTAGAGATTTCGGGGGCCTTAGCTACAATGAGCAGTTCTTC
>TRBV12-3/TRBV12-4|13|TRBJ1-1|NA|few
CASSLAGYTEAFF
TGTGCCAGCAGTTTAGCAGGGTACACTGAAGCTTTCTTT
>TRBV5-1|14|TRBJ2-5|NA|few
CASSRNTGSETQYF
TGCGCCAGCAGCCGAAATACAGGGTCCGAGACCCAGTACTTC
>TRBV27|12|TRBJ1-2|TRBD1|many
CATSGTGYGYTF
TGTGCCACCTCCGGGACAGGCTATGGCTACACCTTC
>TRBV9|13|TRBJ2-3|NA|few
CASSVIQVGTQYF
TGTGCCAGCAGCGTAATCCAGGTCGGGACGCAGTATTTT
>TRBV5-1|15|TRBJ2-3|NA|many
CASSLNRGDTDTQYF
TGCGCCAGCAGCTTGAACCGTGGAGACACAGATACGCAGTATTTT